Shown below are 27 T cell receptor beta chains from a single sample sequenced in a study of PD-L1 blockade in urothelial cancer. Specified time point: pretreatment peripheral blood. Only in-frame clones appear in the TCRdb table, and some are missing; sequencing was by immunoSEQ multiplex PCR. The sample includes 45,000 to 50,000 clones, 82% seen only once; the top ten take around 1.5%. Sequencing used PBMCs, obtained around atezolizumab (anti-PD-L1) treatment. Receptors were obtained from a man aged 45 to 65 with urothelial cancer.

This chain uses TRBV27 with TRBJ2-1; 7 bases align to TRBD2. This CDR3 is built from 16 residues. Looked up from germline, CDR1 is MNHEY and CDR2 is SMNVEV (reference sequence). J was trimmed by 1 base and V by 5 bases; bases with no gene match: 8. The CDR3 nucleotides read TGTGCCAGCAGTCCGGCCAGCGGGATATCCTACAATGAGCAGTTCTTC. Translated, it gives CASSPASGISYNEQFF.

The chain couples TRBV25-1 to TRBJ2-3, with 7 positions matching TRBD2. Germline V gene data show CDR1 as MGHDK and CDR2 as SYGVNS. This CDR3 is built from 14 residues. V gave up 4 bases and J gave up 2 bases; unmatched junction bases: 3. The CDR3 DNA reads as TGTGCCAGCAGTGGTCGGGGGGACACAGATACGCAGTATTTT. This codes for CASSGRGDTDTQYF.

The V call is TRBV5-1, the J call TRBJ2-1; possible D gene TRBD2, 6 bases. Germline V lookup: CDR1 SGHRS, CDR2 YFSETQ. Trimming took 4 bases from V and 0 from J, leaving 11 bases between them. The CDR3 has 15 residues. CDR3 in amino acids: CASSGAGSSYNEQFF. The CDR3 nucleotides are TGCGCCAGCAGCGGGGCGGGGAGCTCCTACAATGAGCAGTTCTTC.

The V and J genes are TRBV11-2 and TRBJ1-4; the match to TRBD1 covers 11 bases. The CDR3 length is 15 residues. Per the germline V gene, CDR1 is SGHAT and CDR2 is FQNNGV. V shed 0 bases, J shed 7 bases, and the junction held 1 base outside the gene matches. The CDR3 reads CASSLDGTGGEKLFF. In DNA, the CDR3 is TGTGCCAGCAGCTTAGACGGGACAGGGGGTGAAAAACTGTTTTTT.

The V and J genes are TRBV7-9 and TRBJ2-7; TRBD2 matches 7 bases. Looked up from germline, CDR1 is SEHNR and CDR2 is FQNEAQ (reference sequence). The CDR3 is made up of 14 amino acids. V trimming: 5 bases; J trimming: 5 bases; junction bases outside the gene matches: 9. CDR3 sequence: CASSPRTSRHEQYF. The CDR3 coding sequence is TGTGCCAGCAGCCCGAGGACTAGTCGACACGAGCAGTACTTC.

The chain employs TRBV7-3 and TRBJ2-2; a possible D gene is TRBD1 (5 bases). The CDR3 extends over 15 amino acids. V lost 5 bases and J 2 bases, leaving 12 bases between the germline ends. CDR1 SGHTA and CDR2 FQGTGA come from the germline V gene. Here the CDR3 DNA reads TGTGCCAGCAGCCCAAATAGGGGAAACACCGGGGAGCTGTTTTTT. Amino acids: CASSPNRGNTGELFF.

This chain's CDR3 is CSVQQGGSYGYTF. The CDR3 DNA follows: TGCAGCGTTCAGCAGGGCGGTAGCTATGGCTACACCTTC. The rearrangement links TRBV29-1 to TRBJ1-2, with D perhaps matching TRBD1 (5 bases). The V end lost 5 bases, the J end lost 4 bases, and 14 bases lay between the germline ends. Germline V gives CDR1 SQVTM, CDR2 ANQGSEA. The CDR3 loop spans 13 amino acids.

The V gene is TRBV30, the J gene TRBJ1-5, with 7 nucleotides matching TRBD1. Germline-derived CDR1 and CDR2 are GTSNPN and SVGIG (reference sequence). V lost 5 bases to trimming and J lost 7 bases; unmatched junction nucleotides: 17. The CDR3 contains 16 residues. The chain's CDR3 is CAWGPPNRDRRQPQHF. CDR3 coding DNA: TGTGCCTGGGGTCCCCCAAATCGGGACAGACGACAGCCCCAGCATTTT.

The V and J genes are TRBV5-4 and TRBJ2-1, with 11 bases lining up with TRBD2. J gave up 6 bases and V 0 bases, and 8 bases lay outside the gene matches. This CDR3 is 17 amino acids long. In germline, CDR1 is SGHNT, CDR2 YYREEE (reference sequence). For the CDR3, the DNA is TGTGCCAGCAGCTTGGCCCGGGGTCTAGCGGGGGGCAATGAGCAGTTCTTC. Amino acid sequence: CASSLARGLAGGNEQFF.

This chain links TRBV19 with TRBJ2-1, with 11 bases that match TRBD2. The ends lost 5 bases at V and 7 bases at J; junction bases unmatched: 7. CDR1 and CDR2 (germline): LNHDA, SQIVND (reference sequence). The CDR3 contains 15 residues. The CDR3 DNA reads as TGTGCCAGTAGTTCTCTAGCGGGGGGCCGGAATGAGCAGTTCTTC. Its protein is CASSSLAGGRNEQFF.

The chain couples TRBV14 to TRBJ1-2; 8 bases are shared with TRBD1. This CDR3 contains 15 residues. V lost 4 bases, J lost 7 bases, and 11 bases stayed unmatched. Germline CDR1 is SGHDN and CDR2 is FVKESK. The chain's CDR3 is CASSPLDRGRVGYTF. The CDR3 nucleotides read TGTGCCAGCAGCCCCTTAGACAGGGGTCGGGTTGGCTACACCTTC. Variable domain in full (rest from reference TRBV14 and TRBJ1-2): EAGVTQFPSHSVIEKGQTVTLRCDPISGHDNLYWYRRVMGKEIKFLLHFVKESKQDESGMPNNRFLAERTGGTYSTLKVQPAELEDSGVYFCASSPLDRGRVGYTFGSGTRLTVV.

The chain is built from TRBV2 and TRBJ2-2, with 8 bases matching TRBD1. The CDR3 loop spans 12 amino acids. Looked up from germline, CDR1 is SNHLY and CDR2 is FYNNEI. The J segment lost 4 bases and the V segment lost 9 bases, leaving 1 base of the junction unmatched. This CDR3 is CASDRGTGELFF. In DNA, the CDR3 is TGTGCCAGTGACAGGGGCACCGGGGAGCTGTTTTTT.

This clone was seen a handful of times. This chain connects TRBV18 to TRBJ1-5, with TRBD1 as a possible D gene (5 bases). Trimming took 3 bases from V and 3 from J, leaving 12 bases between them. Germline CDR1 reads KGHSH; CDR2 reads LQKENI. The CDR3 runs to 15 residues. Here the CDR3 reads CASSPSAGINQPQHF. The CDR3 coding sequence is TGTGCCAGCTCACCCTCAGCAGGGATCAATCAGCCCCAGCATTTT.

The chain couples TRBV18 to TRBJ2-1; the D gene is possibly TRBD1 (6 bases). This CDR3 has 13 residues. The germline CDR1 and CDR2 sequences are KGHSH and LQKENI. Deletions cut 5 bases from V and 4 bases from J, with 9 bases between. In DNA form, the CDR3 reads TGTGCCAGCTCAGCCCAGGGGTACAATGAGCAGTTCTTC. Protein sequence: CASSAQGYNEQFF.

This CDR3 is CASSLEQANTGELFF. DNA for the CDR3: TGTGCCAGCAGCTTAGAACAGGCGAACACCGGGGAGCTGTTTTTT. This chain links TRBV11-3 with TRBJ2-2; perhaps TRBD1 as D (5 bases). The length of the CDR3 is 15 residues. From germline, CDR1 is SGHNT and CDR2 YENEEA. Trimming took off 0 bases at V and 0 bases at J, with 5 bases between the two ends.

Regarding this clone: Other DNA sequences in this specimen translate into the identical CDR3. This sequence joins TRBV27 and TRBJ2-7; 9 bases are shared with TRBD1. With 8 bases clipped from V and 1 base from J, the junction kept 6 bases outside the gene matches. From germline, CDR1 is MNHEY and CDR2 SMNVEV (reference sequence). The CDR3 is made up of 14 amino acids. The CDR3 loop reads CASGSTGGSYEQYF. The CDR3 nucleotides are TGTGCCAGCGGATCGACAGGGGGGTCCTACGAGCAGTACTTC.

The chain employs TRBV7-9 and TRBJ2-7, with D perhaps TRBD1 (5 bases). V was trimmed by 2 bases and J by 5 bases, leaving 13 bases between them. The CDR3 is made up of 14 amino acids. CDR1 is SEHNR, CDR2 FQNEAQ, per germline (reference sequence). CDR3 in amino acids: CASSLLQGGDEQYF. In nucleotides, the CDR3 is TGTGCCAGCAGCTTACTCCAGGGTGGTGACGAGCAGTACTTC.

The rearrangement uses TRBV5-1 and TRBJ2-4; perhaps TRBD2 as D (6 bases). The CDR3 is 17 amino acids. In germline, CDR1 is SGHRS, CDR2 YFSETQ. Trimming removed 4 bases at V and 6 bases at J, with 23 bases between. The CDR3 loop reads CASSTREGASPGNIQYF. CDR3 in DNA: TGCGCCAGCAGCACGCGGGAAGGAGCCTCGCCGGGAAACATTCAGTACTTC.

J is TRBJ2-2 and V is TRBV27; no firm D call. Between the trimmed V and J ends, which lost 2 bases and 0 bases, there was a span of 10 bases. Germline-derived CDR1 and CDR2 are MNHEY and SMNVEV (reference sequence). This CDR3 is 16 amino acids long. CDR3 nucleotides: TGTGCCAGCAGTTTAGATTGGGCAGCGAACACCGGGGAGCTGTTTTTT. It translates to CASSLDWAANTGELFF.

J is TRBJ1-2 and V is TRBV5-1, with TRBD1 identical over 8 bases. The length of the CDR3 is 13 residues. Trimming cost V 4 bases and J 3 bases; bases outside gene matches: 2. Germline V gene lookup returns CDR1 SGHRS and CDR2 YFSETQ. This CDR3 reads CASSLDRDYGYTF. CDR3 bases: TGCGCCAGCAGCCTGGACAGGGACTATGGCTACACCTTC.

In this sample, this clone is medium-sized (0.01 to 0.1%). The chain is built from TRBV2 and TRBJ2-1; D is ambiguous. The CDR3 extends over 17 amino acids. The germline V gene encodes CDR1 SNHLY and CDR2 FYNNEI. Trimming shortened V by 4 bases and J by 0 bases, and 16 bases separated the two germline ends. The CDR3 is CASSGGESSSSYNEQFF. Here the CDR3 DNA reads TGTGCCAGCAGTGGCGGTGAAAGTAGCAGCTCCTACAATGAGCAGTTCTTC.

This sequence joins TRBV28 and TRBJ1-2; D remains ambiguous. The V gene lost 4 bases and the J gene lost 4 bases, with 7 bases spanning the gap. The CDR3 contains 12 residues. CDR1 is MDHEN, CDR2 SYDVKM, per germline. The CDR3 DNA reads as TGTGCCAGCAGTTCCTCAGGCTATGGCTACACCTTC. Encoded protein: CASSSSGYGYTF.

This clone has a handful of counts. This sequence joins TRBV10-3 and TRBJ2-2; TRBD2 matches at 10 bases. V was pared by 4 bases and J by 7 bases, with 6 bases of the junction left unmatched. The CDR3 runs to 15 residues. Germline-derived CDR1 and CDR2 are ENHRY and SYGVKD. CDR3 coding DNA: TGTGCCATCAGTGCAGCGGGGGGGCTTTTCGGGGAGCTGTTTTTT. The encoded protein is CAISAAGGLFGELFF.

The chain uses TRBV6-1 and TRBJ1-1, with 8 positions matching TRBD1. CDR3 length: 13 amino acids. With V trimmed by 6 bases and J by 6 bases, 6 bases remained unmatched. The germline CDR1 and CDR2 sequences are MNHNS and SASEGT. The chain's CDR3 is CASSTTGGSEAFF. CDR3 bases: TGTGCCAGCAGCACAACAGGGGGGTCTGAAGCTTTCTTT.

CDR3 sequence reads: CASSRGLAGPTGELFF. CDR3 DNA: TGTGCCAGCAGCAGGGGACTAGCGGGACCCACCGGGGAGCTGTTTTTT. The rearrangement joins TRBV5-4 to TRBJ2-2; 13 nucleotides align to TRBD2. Trimming removed 4 bases from V and 4 bases from J; junction bases left unmatched: 4. This CDR3 comprises 16 residues. The V gene's germline CDR1 is SGHNT and CDR2 YYREEE (reference sequence).

The chain recombines TRBV7-9 with TRBJ2-5; D might be TRBD1 (6 bases). The germline V gene encodes CDR1 SEHNR and CDR2 FQNEAQ (reference sequence). Trimming took 5 bases from V and 1 from J, leaving 14 bases between them. This CDR3 has 15 amino acids. The DNA of the CDR3 is TGTGCCAGCAGCCCTCTTAGGGACACCCAAGAGACCCAGTACTTC. It codes for CASSPLRDTQETQYF.

V is TRBV4-1 and J is TRBJ1-3, with D perhaps matching TRBD1 (5 bases). The CDR3 has 16 residues. The germline gives CDR1 MGHRA, CDR2 YSYEKL. The V end lost 0 bases, the J end lost 2 bases, and 11 bases lay between the germline ends. The CDR3 DNA sequence: TGCGCCAGCAGCCAAGAACGCGGGGCCACTGGAAACACCATATATTTT. This encodes CASSQERGATGNTIYF.